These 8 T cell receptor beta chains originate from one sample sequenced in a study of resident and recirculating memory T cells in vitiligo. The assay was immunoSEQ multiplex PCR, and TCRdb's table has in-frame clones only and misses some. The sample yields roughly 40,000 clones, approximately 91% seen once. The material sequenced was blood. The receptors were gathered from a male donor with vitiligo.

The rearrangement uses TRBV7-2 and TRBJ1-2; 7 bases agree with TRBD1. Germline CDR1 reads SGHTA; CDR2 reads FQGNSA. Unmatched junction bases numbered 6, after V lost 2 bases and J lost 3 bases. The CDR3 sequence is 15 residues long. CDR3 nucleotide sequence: TGTGCCAGCAGCTTAACTGGACAGGACGACTATGGCTACACCTTC. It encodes CASSLTGQDDYGYTF.

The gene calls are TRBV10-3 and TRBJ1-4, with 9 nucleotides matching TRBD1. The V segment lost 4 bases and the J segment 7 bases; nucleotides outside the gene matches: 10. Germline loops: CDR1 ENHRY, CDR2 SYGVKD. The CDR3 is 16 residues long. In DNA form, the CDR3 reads TGTGCCATCAGTGCCGGAGCCGGGACAGGGAGTGAAAAACTGTTTTTT. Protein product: CAISAGAGTGSEKLFF.

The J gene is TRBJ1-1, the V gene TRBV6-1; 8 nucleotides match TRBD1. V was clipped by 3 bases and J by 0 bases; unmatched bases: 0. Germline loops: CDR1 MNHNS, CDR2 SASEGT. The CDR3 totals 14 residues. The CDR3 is CASSEDRVNTEAFF. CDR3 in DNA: TGTGCCAGCAGTGAGGACAGGGTGAACACTGAAGCTTTCTTT.

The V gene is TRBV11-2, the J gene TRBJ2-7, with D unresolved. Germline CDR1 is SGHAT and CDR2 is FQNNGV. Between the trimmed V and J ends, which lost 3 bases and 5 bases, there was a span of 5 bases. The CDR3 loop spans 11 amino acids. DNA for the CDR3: TGTGCCAGCAGCTTGTTTAACGAGCAGTACTTC. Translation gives CASSLFNEQYF. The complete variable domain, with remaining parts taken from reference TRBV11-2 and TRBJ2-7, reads EAGVAQSPRYKIIEKRQSVAFWCNPISGHATLYWYQQILGQGPKLLIQFQNNGVVDDSQLPKDRFSAERLKGVDSTLKIQPAKLEDSAVYLCASSLFNEQYFGPGTRLTVT.

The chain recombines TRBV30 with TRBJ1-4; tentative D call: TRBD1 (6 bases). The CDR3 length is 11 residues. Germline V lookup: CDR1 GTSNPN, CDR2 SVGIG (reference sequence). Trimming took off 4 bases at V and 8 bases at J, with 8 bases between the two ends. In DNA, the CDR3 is TGTGCCTGGAACAGGGACGAAAAACTGTTTTTT. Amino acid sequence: CAWNRDEKLFF.

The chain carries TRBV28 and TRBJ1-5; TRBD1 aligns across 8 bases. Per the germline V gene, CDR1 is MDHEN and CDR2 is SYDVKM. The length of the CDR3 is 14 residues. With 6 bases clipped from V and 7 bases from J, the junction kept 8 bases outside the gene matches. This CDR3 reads CASSVQGAHQPQHF. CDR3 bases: TGTGCCAGCAGCGTTCAGGGGGCGCACCAGCCCCAGCATTTT.

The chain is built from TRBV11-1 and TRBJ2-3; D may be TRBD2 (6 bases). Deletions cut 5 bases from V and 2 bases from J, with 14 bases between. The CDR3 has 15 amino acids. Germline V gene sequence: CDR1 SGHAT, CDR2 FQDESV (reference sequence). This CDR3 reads CASSNYGGLTDTQYF. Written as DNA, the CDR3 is TGTGCCAGCAGCAACTATGGGGGACTCACAGATACGCAGTATTTT.

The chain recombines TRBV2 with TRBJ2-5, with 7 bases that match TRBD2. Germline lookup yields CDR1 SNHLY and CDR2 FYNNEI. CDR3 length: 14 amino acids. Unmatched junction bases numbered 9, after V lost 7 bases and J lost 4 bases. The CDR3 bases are TGTGCCAGCACTTCCGGGGGGATTCGAGAGACCCAGTACTTC. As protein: CASTSGGIRETQYF. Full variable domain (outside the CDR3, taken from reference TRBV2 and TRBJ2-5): EPEVTQTPSHQVTQMGQEVILRCVPISNHLYFYWYRQILGQKVEFLVSFYNNEISEKSEIFDDQFSVERPDGSNFTLKIRSTKLEDSAMYFCASTSGGIRETQYFGPGTRLLVL.